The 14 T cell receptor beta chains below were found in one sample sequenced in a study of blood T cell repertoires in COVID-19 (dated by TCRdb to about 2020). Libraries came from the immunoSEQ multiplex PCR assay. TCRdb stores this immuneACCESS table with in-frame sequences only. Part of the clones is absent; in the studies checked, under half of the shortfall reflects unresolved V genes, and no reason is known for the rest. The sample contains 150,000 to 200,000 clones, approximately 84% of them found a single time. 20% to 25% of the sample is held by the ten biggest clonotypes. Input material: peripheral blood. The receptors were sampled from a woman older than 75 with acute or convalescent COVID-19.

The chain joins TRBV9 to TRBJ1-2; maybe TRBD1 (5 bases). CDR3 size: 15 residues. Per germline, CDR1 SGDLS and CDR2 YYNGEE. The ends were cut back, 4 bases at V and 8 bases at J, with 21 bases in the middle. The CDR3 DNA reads TGTGCCAGCAGCCCACCGGGACTGAAAATGGTGGGCTACACCTTC. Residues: CASSPPGLKMVGYTF.

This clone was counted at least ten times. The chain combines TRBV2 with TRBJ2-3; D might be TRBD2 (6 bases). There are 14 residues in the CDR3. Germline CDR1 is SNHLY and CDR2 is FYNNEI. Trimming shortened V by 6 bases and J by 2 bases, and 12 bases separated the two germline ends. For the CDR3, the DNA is TGTGCCAGCAGGACGGACTATTTCACAGATACGCAGTATTTT. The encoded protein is CASRTDYFTDTQYF.

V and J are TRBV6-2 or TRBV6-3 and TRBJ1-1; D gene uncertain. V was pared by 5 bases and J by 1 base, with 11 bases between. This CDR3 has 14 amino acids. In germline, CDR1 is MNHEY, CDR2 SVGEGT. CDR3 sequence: CASSPPIWNTEAFF. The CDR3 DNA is TGTGCCAGCAGTCCCCCTATTTGGAACACTGAAGCTTTCTTT.

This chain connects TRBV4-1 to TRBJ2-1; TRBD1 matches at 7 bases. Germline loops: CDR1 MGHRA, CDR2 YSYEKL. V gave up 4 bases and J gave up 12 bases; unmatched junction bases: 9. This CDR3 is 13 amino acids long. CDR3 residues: CASSRSLRTGQFF. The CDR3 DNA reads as TGCGCCAGCAGCCGCTCGTTGCGGACAGGGCAGTTCTTC.

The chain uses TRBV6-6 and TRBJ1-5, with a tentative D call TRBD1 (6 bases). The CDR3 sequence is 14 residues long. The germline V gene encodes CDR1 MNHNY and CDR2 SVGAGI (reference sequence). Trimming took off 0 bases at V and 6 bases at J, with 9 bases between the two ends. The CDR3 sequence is CASSYSQGTQPQHF. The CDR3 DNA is TGTGCCAGCAGTTACTCACAGGGAACTCAGCCCCAGCATTTT.

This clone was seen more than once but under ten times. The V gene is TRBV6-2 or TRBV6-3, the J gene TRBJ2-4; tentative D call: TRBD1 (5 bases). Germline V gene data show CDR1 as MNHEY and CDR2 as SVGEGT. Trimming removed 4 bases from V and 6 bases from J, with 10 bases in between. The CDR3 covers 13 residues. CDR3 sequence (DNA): TGTGCCAGCAGTTTAGAAAGGGGAAACATTCAGTACTTC. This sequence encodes CASSLERGNIQYF.

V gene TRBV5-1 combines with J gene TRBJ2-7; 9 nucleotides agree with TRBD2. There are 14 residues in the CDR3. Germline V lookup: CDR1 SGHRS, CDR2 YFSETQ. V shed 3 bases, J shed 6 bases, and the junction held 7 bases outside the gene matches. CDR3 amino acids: CASSSGLAPSEQYF. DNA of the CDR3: TGCGCCAGCAGCTCCGGACTAGCGCCGTCCGAGCAGTACTTC.

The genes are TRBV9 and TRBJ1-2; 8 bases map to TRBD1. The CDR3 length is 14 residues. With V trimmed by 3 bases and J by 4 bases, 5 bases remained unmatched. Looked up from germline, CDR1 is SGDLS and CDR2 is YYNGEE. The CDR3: CASSEAGGAYGYTF. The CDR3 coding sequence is TGTGCCAGCAGCGAGGCAGGGGGCGCCTATGGCTACACCTTC. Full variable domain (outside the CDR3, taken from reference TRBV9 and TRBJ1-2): DSGVTQTPKHLITATGQRVTLRCSPRSGDLSVYWYQQSLDQGLQFLIQYYNGEERAKGNILERFSAQQFPDLHSELNLSSLELGDSALYFCASSEAGGAYGYTFGSGTRLTVV.

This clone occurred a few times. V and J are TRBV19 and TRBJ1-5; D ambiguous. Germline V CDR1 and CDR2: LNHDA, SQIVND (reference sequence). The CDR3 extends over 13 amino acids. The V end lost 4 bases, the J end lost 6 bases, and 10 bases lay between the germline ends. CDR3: CASSKAGGQPQHF. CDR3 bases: TGTGCCAGTAGTAAGGCCGGAGGTCAGCCCCAGCATTTT.

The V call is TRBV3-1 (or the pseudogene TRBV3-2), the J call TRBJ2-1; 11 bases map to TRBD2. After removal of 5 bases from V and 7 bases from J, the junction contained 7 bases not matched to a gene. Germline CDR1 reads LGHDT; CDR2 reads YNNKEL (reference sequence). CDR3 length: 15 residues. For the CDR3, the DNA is TGTGCCAGCAGCGTGACTAGCGGGACCCTTAATGAGCAGTTCTTC. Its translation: CASSVTSGTLNEQFF.

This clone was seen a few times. The CDR3 nucleotides are TGTGCCTGGAGTCTCAACCCTAACGTGCAGTTCTTC. It translates to CAWSLNPNVQFF. J is TRBJ2-1 and V is TRBV30; D call uncertain. CDR3 length equals 12 residues. Germline values: CDR1 GTSNPN, CDR2 SVGIG (reference sequence). V lost 2 bases to trimming and J lost 12 bases, with 14 bases between them. Combining the CDR3 with reference TRBV30 and TRBJ2-1 gives the whole variable domain SQTIHQWPATLVQPVGSPLSLECTVEGTSNPNLYWYRQAAGRGLQLLFYSVGIGQISSEVPQNLSASRPQDRQFILSSKKLLLSDSGFYLCAWSLNPNVQFFGPGTRLTVL.

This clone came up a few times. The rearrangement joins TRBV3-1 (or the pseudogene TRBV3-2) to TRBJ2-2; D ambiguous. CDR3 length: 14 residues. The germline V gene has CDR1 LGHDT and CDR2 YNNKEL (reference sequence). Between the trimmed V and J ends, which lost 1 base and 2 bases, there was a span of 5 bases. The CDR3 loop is CASSQVLNTGELFF. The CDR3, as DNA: TGTGCCAGCAGCCAAGTCCTTAACACCGGGGAGCTGTTTTTT.

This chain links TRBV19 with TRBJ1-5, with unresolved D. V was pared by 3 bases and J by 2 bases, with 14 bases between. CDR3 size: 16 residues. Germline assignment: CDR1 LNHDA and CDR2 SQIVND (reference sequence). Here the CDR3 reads CASSIWPKSGNQPQHF. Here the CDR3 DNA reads TGTGCCAGTAGTATCTGGCCAAAAAGCGGCAATCAGCCCCAGCATTTT.

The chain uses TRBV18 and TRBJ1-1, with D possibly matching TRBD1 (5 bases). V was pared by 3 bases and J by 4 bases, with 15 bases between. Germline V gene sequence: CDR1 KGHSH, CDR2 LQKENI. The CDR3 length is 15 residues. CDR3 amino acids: CASSPGAGAITEAFF. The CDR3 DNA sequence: TGTGCCAGCTCACCCGGGGCGGGAGCGATCACTGAAGCTTTCTTT. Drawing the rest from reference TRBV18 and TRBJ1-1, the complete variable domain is NAGVMQNPRHLVRRRGQEARLRCSPMKGHSHVYWYRQLPEEGLKFMVYLQKENIIDESGMPKERFSAEFPKEGPSILRIQQVVRGDSAAYFCASSPGAGAITEAFFGQGTRLTVV.